Below are 30 T cell receptor beta chains sequenced from a single sample in a study of cytomegalovirus exposure and HLA in healthy donors. The PCR employed 60 Vbeta primers together with 13 Jbeta primers. Clones were read by immunoSEQ multiplex PCR, and TCRdb kept only the in-frame ones, dropping some. The sample carries about 94,000 clones, roughly 80% recorded once. The specimen was PBMCs. These TCRs come from a middle-aged man in good health and CMV-seropositive.

This chain links TRBV6-1 with TRBJ1-1; maybe TRBD1 (6 bases). This CDR3 has 15 residues. Germline V gives CDR1 MNHNS, CDR2 SASEGT. V gave up 6 bases and J gave up 0 bases, with 14 bases separating them. CDR3 bases: TGTGCCAGCAGGGCAATTCCAGGGGTGAACACTGAAGCTTTCTTT. Its protein product is CASRAIPGVNTEAFF.

The chain is built from TRBV7-6 and TRBJ2-1; D ambiguous. V was trimmed by 4 bases and J by 7 bases, leaving 8 bases between them. Germline V gives CDR1 SGHVS, CDR2 FNYEAQ. The CDR3 totals 12 residues. The CDR3 bases are TGTGCCAGCAGCTCCTTCTCTAATGAGCAGTTCTTC. Residues: CASSSFSNEQFF. The variable domain in full, completed from reference TRBV7-6 and TRBJ2-1, reads GAGVSQSPRYKVTKRGQDVALRCDPISGHVSLYWYRQALGQGPEFLTYFNYEAQQDKSGLPNDRFSAERPEGSISTLTIQRTEQRDSAMYRCASSSFSNEQFFGPGTRLTVL.

The rearrangement joins TRBV9 to TRBJ2-3; the match to TRBD2 covers 8 bases. Trimming removed 4 bases from V and 1 base from J; junction bases left unmatched: 8. This CDR3 comprises 16 residues. In germline, CDR1 is SGDLS, CDR2 YYNGEE. The CDR3 DNA follows: TGTGCCAGCAGCACTTGGGGGCGGGGGGGCACAGATACGCAGTATTTT. Protein: CASSTWGRGGTDTQYF.

This chain joins TRBV4-1 and TRBJ2-7; 8 bases line up with TRBD2. V was clipped by 1 base and J by 1 base; unmatched bases: 6. From germline, CDR1 is MGHRA and CDR2 YSYEKL. The CDR3 sequence is 16 residues long. The CDR3 nucleotides are TGCGCCAGCAGCCAAGCCTCTAGCGGGCCGTCCTACGAGCAGTACTTC. Translating it yields CASSQASSGPSYEQYF.

Only a few counts were recorded for this clone. The chain joins TRBV27 to TRBJ2-1, with 11 bases aligning to TRBD1. Trimming at V came to 5 bases and at J to 4 bases, leaving 13 bases not matched to a gene. Germline assignment: CDR1 MNHEY and CDR2 SMNVEV (reference sequence). The CDR3 is 18 residues long. The CDR3 coding sequence is TGTGCCAGCAGTCCGATTGCGGGACAGGGGGTCGCATACAATGAGCAGTTCTTC. Protein product: CASSPIAGQGVAYNEQFF.

The chain recombines TRBV9 with TRBJ2-7, with D perhaps TRBD2 (7 bases). Germline CDR1 is SGDLS and CDR2 is YYNGEE. V dropped 3 bases and J dropped 0 bases, with 16 bases sitting between them. The CDR3 has 16 amino acids. DNA for the CDR3: TGTGCCAGCAGCGAAGGGGGAGGGGCCAGCTCCTACGAGCAGTACTTC. This encodes CASSEGGGASSYEQYF.

The J gene is TRBJ2-1, the V gene TRBV6-9, with TRBD2 matching 12 bases. The CDR3 is 19 residues long. CDR1 is MNHGY, CDR2 SVAAGI, per germline. Losses at the gene ends were 4 bases for V and 3 bases for J; bases not matched to a gene: 13. CDR3 coding DNA: TGTGCCAGCAGTTCTCCGACTAGCGGGAGTACTCGATGCTACAATGAGCAGTTCTTC. The encoded protein is CASSSPTSGSTRCYNEQFF.

The chain links TRBV4-1 to TRBJ2-3; 9 nucleotides line up with TRBD2. The CDR3 consists of 18 residues. Trimming cost V 0 bases and J 2 bases; bases outside gene matches: 9. Germline V gene data show CDR1 as MGHRA and CDR2 as YSYEKL. CDR3 nucleotides: TGCGCCAGCAGCCAAGAGGGTAGGCGGGGGGGATCCACAGATACGCAGTATTTT. Its protein product is CASSQEGRRGGSTDTQYF.

The sample holds a few counts of this clone. This chain uses TRBV7-2 with TRBJ2-7; 11 bases are a match to TRBD2. The CDR3 contains 15 residues. Per germline, CDR1 SGHTA and CDR2 FQGNSA. The junction had 8 bases not matched to a gene; V was cut back by 6 bases and J by 4 bases. The CDR3 DNA sequence: TGTGCCAGCAGTTCACTAGCGGGAGTTGAGTACGAGCAGTACTTC. As protein: CASSSLAGVEYEQYF.

This chain uses TRBV7-8 with TRBJ1-1, with D maybe TRBD1 (5 bases). CDR3 size: 11 residues. Germline loops: CDR1 SGHVS, CDR2 FQNEAQ. V lost 5 bases to trimming and J lost 11 bases, with 12 bases between them. The DNA of the CDR3 is TGTGCCAGCAGCCGCACAGGTTTGGCTTTCTTT. The encoded protein is CASSRTGLAFF.

The DNA of the CDR3 is TGTGCCAGCAGCTTCCCTTCTGGGACAGGCTACCCTGGCTACACCTTC. Encoded protein: CASSFPSGTGYPGYTF. The chain joins TRBV7-8 to TRBJ1-2; TRBD1 aligns across 8 bases. This CDR3 comprises 16 residues. In germline, CDR1 is SGHVS, CDR2 FQNEAQ. With V trimmed by 3 bases and J by 7 bases, 13 bases remained unmatched. The full variable domain, rest sourced from reference TRBV7-8 and TRBJ1-2, is GAGVSQSPRYKVAKRGQDVALRCDPISGHVSLFWYQQALGQGPEFLTYFQNEAQLDKSGLPSDRFFAERPEGSVSTLKIQRTQQEDSAVYLCASSFPSGTGYPGYTFGSGTRLTVV.

The chain employs TRBV7-8 and TRBJ1-5; TRBD1 aligns across 11 bases. V shed 5 bases, J shed 6 bases, and the junction held 6 bases outside the gene matches. In germline, CDR1 is SGHVS, CDR2 FQNEAQ. The CDR3 sequence is 15 residues long. The CDR3 DNA reads as TGTGCCAGCAGCCTAGGACAGGGGGCAGGTCAGCCCCAGCATTTT. Residues: CASSLGQGAGQPQHF.

The rearrangement links TRBV19 to TRBJ2-3; 8 positions agree with TRBD2. Trimming at V came to 3 bases and at J to 5 bases, leaving 13 bases not matched to a gene. This CDR3 is built from 17 residues. Per germline, CDR1 LNHDA and CDR2 SQIVND (reference sequence). DNA for the CDR3: TGTGCCAGTAGTATCCTACTTAACGGGGGGGCCCAAGATACGCAGTATTTT. Translating gives CASSILLNGGAQDTQYF.

V usage is TRBV27 and J usage is TRBJ1-2, with TRBD1 matching 10 bases. With V trimmed by 6 bases and J by 3 bases, 16 bases remained unmatched. Looked up from germline, CDR1 is MNHEY and CDR2 is SMNVEV (reference sequence). The CDR3 sequence is 18 residues long. For the CDR3, the DNA is TGTGCCAGCAGAAAGTGGGGACAGGGGAGCCAAGAGGACTATGGCTACACCTTC. Translation: CASRKWGQGSQEDYGYTF.

This clone was seen a few times. The gene calls are TRBV7-8 and TRBJ2-7; D is unclear. CDR3 size: 11 residues. CDR1 is SGHVS and CDR2 is FQNEAQ in the germline V gene. CDR3 DNA sequence: TGTGCGGCCGGAGTCTCCTACGAGCAGTACTTC. Its protein product is CAAGVSYEQYF. The full variable domain, rest sourced from reference TRBV7-8 and TRBJ2-7, is GAGVSQSPRYKVAKRGQDVALRCDPISGHVSLFWYQQALGQGPEFLTYFQNEAQLDKSGLPSDRFFAERPEGSVSTLKIQRTQQEDSAVYLCAAGVSYEQYFGPGTRLTVT.

The genes are TRBV28 and TRBJ1-1, with 7 bases fitting TRBD1. The V and J ends lost 2 bases and 4 bases, in that order; junction bases with no gene match: 4. Germline CDR1 MDHEN, CDR2 SYDVKM. The length of the CDR3 is 14 residues. DNA of the CDR3: TGTGCCAGCAGTTTAAGCAGGGGGAGCACTGAAGCTTTCTTT. It specifies CASSLSRGSTEAFF.

This chain links TRBV4-3 with TRBJ2-5; D is possibly TRBD2 (6 bases). The J call may be faulty, since TRBJ2-7 better matches the DNA end. The CDR3 covers 16 residues. From germline, CDR1 is LGHNA and CDR2 YSLEER. The CDR3 loop reads CASSQDFSGHSYEQYF. In nucleotides, the CDR3 is TGCGCCAGCAGCCAAGACTTCAGCGGGCATTCCTACGAGCAGTACTTC.

The rearrangement links TRBV15 to TRBJ1-4; 7 nucleotides match TRBD1. This CDR3 contains 14 residues. Germline V gives CDR1 LNHNV, CDR2 YYDKDF (reference sequence). The J segment lost 6 bases and the V segment lost 8 bases, leaving 9 bases of the junction unmatched. The CDR3 DNA follows: TGTGCCACCCGGGGAGGCAGGGGGGATGAAAAACTGTTTTTT. Protein: CATRGGRGDEKLFF. The complete variable domain, with remaining parts taken from reference TRBV15 and TRBJ1-4, reads DAMVIQNPRYQVTQFGKPVTLSCSQTLNHNVMYWYQQKSSQAPKLLFHYYDKDFNNEADTPDNFQSRRPNTSFCFLDIRSPGLGDTAMYLCATRGGRGDEKLFFGSGTQLSVL.

J is TRBJ1-1 and V is TRBV10-3, with TRBD1 identical over 8 bases. The ends lost 1 base at V and 5 bases at J; junction bases unmatched: 12. The CDR3 loop spans 17 amino acids. From germline, CDR1 is ENHRY and CDR2 SYGVKD. CDR3 region: CAISEWTGRGGRTEAFF. CDR3 nucleotides: TGTGCCATCAGTGAGTGGACAGGGAGAGGGGGTAGGACTGAAGCTTTCTTT.

The chain uses TRBV5-6 and TRBJ2-5; 13 positions agree with TRBD2. CDR1 is SGHDT and CDR2 is YYEEEE in the germline V gene. The V gene end was trimmed by 4 bases and the J gene end by 11 bases; junction bases not matched to a gene: 5. This CDR3 has 13 amino acids. CDR3 sequence: CASSRLAGGQQYF. The CDR3 DNA follows: TGTGCCAGCAGCCGACTAGCGGGAGGTCAGCAGTACTTC. The full variable domain, rest sourced from reference TRBV5-6 and TRBJ2-5, is DAGVTQSPTHLIKTRGQQVTLRCSPKSGHDTVSWYQQALGQGPQFIFQYYEEEERQRGNFPDRFSGHQFPNYSSELNVNALLLGDSALYLCASSRLAGGQQYFGPGTRLLVL.

The rearrangement joins TRBV5-4 to TRBJ2-1; 12 positions agree with TRBD2. With V trimmed by 5 bases and J by 2 bases, 5 bases remained unmatched. Germline values: CDR1 SGHNT, CDR2 YYREEE (reference sequence). There are 16 residues in the CDR3. The CDR3 spells CASRVLAGGPYNEQFF. The CDR3 DNA follows: TGTGCCAGCAGGGTCCTAGCGGGAGGGCCCTACAATGAGCAGTTCTTC. The whole variable domain, remainder taken from reference TRBV5-4 and TRBJ2-1, is ETGVTQSPTHLIKTRGQQVTLRCSSQSGHNTVSWYQQALGQGPQFIFQYYREEENGRGNFPPRFSGLQFPNYSSELNVNALELDDSALYLCASRVLAGGPYNEQFFGPGTRLTVL.

The rearrangement uses TRBV10-2 and TRBJ1-5; the match to TRBD1 covers 7 bases. Germline V lookup: CDR1 WSHSY, CDR2 SAAADI. Unmatched junction bases numbered 9, after V lost 2 bases and J lost 5 bases. This CDR3 has 16 amino acids. CDR3 sequence reads: CASSEVEGADDQPQHF. The CDR3 DNA reads as TGCGCCAGCAGTGAGGTGGAGGGGGCTGACGATCAGCCCCAGCATTTT.

The rearrangement links TRBV9 to TRBJ2-5; D is uncertain. The V and J ends lost 0 bases and 2 bases respectively, with 14 bases between them. CDR1 SGDLS and CDR2 YYNGEE come from the germline V gene. The length of the CDR3 is 16 residues. The CDR3 loop is CASSVGWVQKQETQYF. For the CDR3, the DNA is TGTGCCAGCAGCGTAGGATGGGTACAGAAGCAAGAGACCCAGTACTTC.

A few counts support this clone. The rearrangement uses TRBV7-8 and TRBJ2-3; 13 positions match TRBD2. CDR3 length equals 17 residues. J was trimmed by 1 base and V by 6 bases; bases with no gene match: 7. Germline V CDR1 and CDR2: SGHVS, FQNEAQ. The CDR3 is CASRKGLAGSRTDTQYF. CDR3 bases: TGTGCCAGCAGGAAGGGACTAGCGGGATCCCGCACAGATACGCAGTATTTT.

The chain combines TRBV2 with TRBJ2-2; D not certain. V lost 3 bases to trimming and J lost 1 base, with 9 bases between them. The CDR3 length is 15 residues. Germline V gene lookup returns CDR1 SNHLY and CDR2 FYNNEI. CDR3 in amino acids: CASSDISENTGELFF. CDR3 bases: TGTGCCAGCAGTGACATAAGCGAGAACACCGGGGAGCTGTTTTTT.

The V call is TRBV6-1, the J call TRBJ2-7, with TRBD1 matching over 9 bases. CDR1 and CDR2 from the germline V gene are MNHNS and SASEGT. The CDR3 loop spans 16 amino acids. V dropped 4 bases and J dropped 2; count of bases not matched to a gene: 9. As DNA, the CDR3 is TGTGCCAGCAGTGTGACCGCGACAGGGGGGGCCTACGAGCAGTACTTC. The encoded protein is CASSVTATGGAYEQYF.

The V call is TRBV9, the J call TRBJ2-7; D is unresolved. CDR1 SGDLS and CDR2 YYNGEE come from the germline V gene. This CDR3 comprises 13 residues. The ends were cut back, 8 bases at V and 2 bases at J, with 14 bases in the middle. The CDR3 protein is CARHPQEAYEQYF. In nucleotides, the CDR3 is TGTGCCAGGCATCCACAAGAAGCCTACGAGCAGTACTTC.

The chain uses TRBV21-1 and TRBJ2-7; the table assigns TRBD2, which was not confirmed against the DNA. TRBV21-1 is flagged as a pseudogene. CDR3 length: 14 amino acids. The CDR3 sequence: CASPLEGSSYEQYF. For the CDR3, the DNA is TGTGCCAGCCCGTTGGAGGGATCGTCCTACGAGCAGTACTTC.

The rearrangement uses TRBV10-1 and TRBJ2-3; D possibly corresponds to TRBD2 (6 bases). V was shortened by 5 bases and J by 0 bases, with 9 bases between the two germline ends. This CDR3 is 14 amino acids long. Per the germline V gene, CDR1 is WNHNN and CDR2 is SYGVQD (reference sequence). The CDR3 bases are TGCGCCAGCAGTATGAGCGGGAGCACAGATACGCAGTATTTT. This sequence encodes CASSMSGSTDTQYF.

This clone appeared a few times. Within the sample, other DNA sequences also encode this same CDR3. The chain couples TRBV5-1 to TRBJ2-7, with TRBD2 as a possible D gene (5 bases). V shed 0 bases and J shed 7 bases, with 5 bases lying between them. The CDR3 covers 11 residues. CDR1 SGHRS and CDR2 YFSETQ come from the germline V gene. This CDR3 reads CASSLAGEQYF. CDR3 DNA: TGCGCCAGCAGCTTGGCGGGGGAGCAGTACTTC.